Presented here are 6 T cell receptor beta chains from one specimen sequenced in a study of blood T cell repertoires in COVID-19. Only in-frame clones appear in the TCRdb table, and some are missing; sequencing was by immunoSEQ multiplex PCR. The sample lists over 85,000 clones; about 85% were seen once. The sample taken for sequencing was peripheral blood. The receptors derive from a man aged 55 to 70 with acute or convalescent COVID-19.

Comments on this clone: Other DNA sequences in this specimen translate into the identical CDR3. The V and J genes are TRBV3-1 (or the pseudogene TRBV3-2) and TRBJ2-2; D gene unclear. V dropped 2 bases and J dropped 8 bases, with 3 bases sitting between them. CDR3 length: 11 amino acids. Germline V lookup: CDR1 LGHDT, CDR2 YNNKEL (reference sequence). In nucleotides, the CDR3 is TGTGCCAGCAGCCAATTAGGGGAGCTGTTTTTT. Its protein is CASSQLGELFF.

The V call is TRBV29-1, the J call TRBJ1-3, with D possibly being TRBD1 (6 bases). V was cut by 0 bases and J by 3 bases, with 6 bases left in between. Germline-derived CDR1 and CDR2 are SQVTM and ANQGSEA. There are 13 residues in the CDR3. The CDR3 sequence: CSVEEGGGNTIYF. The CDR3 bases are TGCAGCGTTGAAGAAGGGGGTGGAAACACCATATATTTT.

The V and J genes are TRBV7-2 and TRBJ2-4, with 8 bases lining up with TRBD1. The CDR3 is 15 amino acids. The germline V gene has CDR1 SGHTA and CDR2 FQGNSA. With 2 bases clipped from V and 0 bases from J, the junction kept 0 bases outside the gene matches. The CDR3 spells CASSLTGGAKNIQYF. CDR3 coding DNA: TGTGCCAGCAGCTTAACAGGGGGAGCCAAAAACATTCAGTACTTC.

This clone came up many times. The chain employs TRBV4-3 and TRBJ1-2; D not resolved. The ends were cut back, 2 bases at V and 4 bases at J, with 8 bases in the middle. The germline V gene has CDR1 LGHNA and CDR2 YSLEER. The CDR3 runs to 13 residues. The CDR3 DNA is TGCGCCAGCAGCCAAAGTGGCCTCTATGGCTACACCTTC. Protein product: CASSQSGLYGYTF.

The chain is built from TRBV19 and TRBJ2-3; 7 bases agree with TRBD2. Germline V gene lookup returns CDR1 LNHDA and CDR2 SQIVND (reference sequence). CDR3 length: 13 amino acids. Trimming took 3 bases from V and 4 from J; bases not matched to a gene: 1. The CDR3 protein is CASSISGADTQYF. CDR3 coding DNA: TGTGCCAGTAGTATCAGCGGGGCAGATACGCAGTATTTT.

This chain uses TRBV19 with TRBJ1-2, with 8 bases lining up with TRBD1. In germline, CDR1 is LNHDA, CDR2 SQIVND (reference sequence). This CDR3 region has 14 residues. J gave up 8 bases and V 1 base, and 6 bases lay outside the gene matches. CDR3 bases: TGTGCCAGTAGTATAGTAGCAGGGGGCAAGGGCTACACCTTC. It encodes CASSIVAGGKGYTF.